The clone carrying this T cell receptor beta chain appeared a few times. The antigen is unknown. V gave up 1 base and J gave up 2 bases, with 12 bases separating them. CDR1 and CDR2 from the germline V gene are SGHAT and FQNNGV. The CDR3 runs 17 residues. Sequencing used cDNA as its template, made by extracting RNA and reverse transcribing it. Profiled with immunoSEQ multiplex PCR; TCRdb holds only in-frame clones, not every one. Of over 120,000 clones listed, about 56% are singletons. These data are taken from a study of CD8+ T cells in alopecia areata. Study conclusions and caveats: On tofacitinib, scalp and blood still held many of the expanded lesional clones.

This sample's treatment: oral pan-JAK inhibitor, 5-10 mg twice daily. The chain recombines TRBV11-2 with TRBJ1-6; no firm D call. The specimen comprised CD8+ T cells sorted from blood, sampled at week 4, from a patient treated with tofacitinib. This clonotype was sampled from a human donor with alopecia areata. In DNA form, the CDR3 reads TGTGCCAGCAGCTTAGGATACCAGGACCCCTATAATTCACCCCTCCACTTT. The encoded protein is CASSLGYQDPYNSPLHF. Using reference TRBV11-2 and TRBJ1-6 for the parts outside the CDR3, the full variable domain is EAGVAQSPRYKIIEKRQSVAFWCNPISGHATLYWYQQILGQGPKLLIQFQNNGVVDDSQLPKDRFSAERLKGVDSTLKIQPAKLEDSAVYLCASSLGYQDPYNSPLHFGNGTRLTVT.